This section outlines one T cell receptor (beta chain) sequence together with its context. This clonotype occurred a few times. This clone's antigen is unknown. No base quality values were provided; no much bigger clone lies one nucleotide off. Sequencer: Illumina MiSeq. Per the authors' processing: The Shannon-Wiener index, computed in VDJtools, was used to measure repertoire diversity. A TCRbeta clonotype was considered expanded if its clonotype frequency was 3 or more. TCRdb cleaned the public reads at Q25 with fastp, built clones with MiXCR and kept in-frame beta chains. A single entry per CDR3 protein holds the most common genes and DNA from its merged rows. The V and J calls, along with clone size, are taken from TCRdb and not from the paper's own processing. This sample holds several hundred distinct CDR3 sequences; approximately 22% were observed only once. About 15% of the sample comes from the top ten.

The data are from a study of precursors of human CD4 cytotoxic T cells (dated by TCRdb to 2017 to 2018). Background on the whole study: CD4+ memory subsets from 15 or so donors in total were covered by the bulk TCR-seq analysis. Sequences for both the TCRalpha and TCRbeta chains came out of the TCR-seq analysis of 13 to 15 donors (table S7).

Bulk UMI-based TCR sequencing was performed on four sorted CD4+ memory subsets (TCM, TEM, IL-7Rhigh TEMRA, IL-7R- TEMRA) to test a precursor-effector relationship among CD4 cytotoxic T cells. Cells were obtained from peripheral blood mononuclear cells that had been isolated from human blood. Sequences LGHDT (CDR1) and YNNKEL (CDR2) are obtained from the germline V gene (reference sequence). Trimming at the junction amounts to 2 bases on V and 7 bases on J, and the germline ends lie 6 bases apart. From the cysteine through the phenylalanine, the CDR3 covers 11 amino acids. The CDR3 DNA has 33 bases and is translated from base 1. Results the study describes overall, beyond this receptor: Compared with the TCM and TEM subsets, the IL-7Rhigh and IL-7R- TEMRA subsets had more restricted TCR repertoires, marked by lower diversity and more expanded clonotypes. Only 13 of the 14 donors were included in some bulk TCR-seq comparisons, suggesting that not every subset was available for every donor. Expanded effector clonotypes made up a larger fraction of IL-7Rhigh TEMRA clonotypes than of TEM or TCM clonotypes. According to the authors, a human observational design cannot definitively establish the direction of differentiation between precursor and effector cells.

The sequence derives from a human donor in good health. This sequence uses TRBV3-1 and TRBJ2-7; the D gene lacks a confident call. Sequencing was done on a sample of memory CD4+ T cells from blood (PBMCs). The CDR3 region has the sequence CASSQSQEQYF. The DNA reads as follows: TGTGCCAGCAGCCAAAGTCAGGAGCAGTACTTC.